These T cell receptor beta chains were read from a single sample in a study of blood T cell repertoires in COVID-19. Produced via immunoSEQ multiplex PCR; TCRdb's table is partial and in-frame only. The sample shows around 250,000 clones, 91% of them seen only once. The sample was PBMCs or T cells enriched from blood (not recorded which). These receptors originate from a human donor in a cohort exposed to, infected with or recovered from COVID-19 (not recorded which). The donor label of this sample is uncertain. Both conserved end residues are part of each CDR3. D genes are given only for firm matches. Clone size is given for some rows only: seen once, a few or many times, or a class if the clone is expanded.

V gene	J gene	D gene	clone size	CDR3 protein	CDR3 DNA
TRBV18	TRBJ1-1	-	-	CASSPPGLNTEAFF	TGTGCCAGCTCACCCCCCGGTCTGAACACTGAAGCTTTCTTT
TRBV5-6	TRBJ1-4	-	once	CASSPYNYATNEKLFF	TGTGCCAGCAGCCCATACAACTACGCAACTAATGAAAAACTGTTTTTT
TRBV4-2	TRBJ1-5	-	-	CASSTSNQPQHF	TGTGCCAGCAGTACCAGTAATCAGCCCCAGCATTTT
TRBV7-2	TRBJ1-2	TRBD1	-	CASSLDRDSGYTF	TGTGCCAGCAGCTTAGATAGGGACAGCGGCTACACCTTC
TRBV24-1	TRBJ2-5	TRBD1	once	CATGTAQETQYF	TGTGCCACCGGGACAGCCCAAGAGACCCAGTACTTC
TRBV14	TRBJ1-4	-	once	CASSPRPTGKLFF	TGTGCCAGCAGCCCAAGACCGACGGGAAAACTGTTTTTT
TRBV2	TRBJ1-1	-	-	CASSTHKGMMNTEAFF	TGTGCCAGCAGTACTCATAAGGGGATGATGAACACTGAAGCTTTCTTT
TRBV1	TRBJ1-2	-	-	CTSSQEDRPHYGYTF	TGCACCAGCAGCCAAGAAGACAGGCCCCACTATGGCTACACCTTC
TRBV5-6	TRBJ1-2	-	-	CASSPGWIPVYGYTF	TGTGCCAGCAGCCCCGGGTGGATTCCGGTCTATGGCTACACCTTC
TRBV7-2	TRBJ2-1	-	-	CASSQLAFGGNEQFF	TGTGCCAGCAGCCAACTAGCCTTTGGGGGGAATGAGCAGTTCTTC
TRBV30	TRBJ1-5	-	-	CAWSGTFDQPQHF	TGTGCCTGGAGTGGGACATTCGATCAGCCCCAGCATTTT
TRBV12-3/TRBV12-4	TRBJ2-3	-	-	CASSLFEDTQYF	TGTGCCAGCAGTTTGTTTGAGGATACGCAGTATTTT
TRBV7-8	TRBJ1-1	TRBD1	-	CASRPGQTITEAFF	TGTGCCAGCAGGCCGGGACAGACTATCACTGAAGCTTTCTTT
TRBV19	TRBJ2-7	-	-	CASRKAAFMGSDYEQYF	TGTGCCAGTAGAAAGGCCGCCTTCATGGGGAGTGACTACGAGCAGTACTTC
TRBV7-8	TRBJ2-3	-	-	CASSSMDYLTDTQYF	TGTGCCAGCAGCTCCATGGACTATCTCACAGATACGCAGTATTTT